The present TCR beta chain was sequenced within a study of early T cells in non-severe SARS-CoV-2 infection. Germline CDR1 and CDR2: SGHTA and FQGNSA. CDR3 size: 15 residues. With 1 base removed from V and 1 base from J, the gap between germline ends came to 10 bases. There are many counts of this clonotype. TCRdb ran MiXCR on the 5' RACE reads and lists one entry per CDR3 protein. Seen here are 55,000 to 70,000 distinct CDR3 sequences, 10% observed once, and the top ten hold approximately 9%. Sequencing was done on a sample of whole blood. This sequence was found in an adult who was a healthcare worker with PCR-confirmed SARS-CoV-2 infection or an uninfected control (not recorded which). The chain has TRBV7-2 and TRBJ1-1; D might be TRBD1 (5 bases). The CDR3 region has the DNA TGTGCCAGCAGCTTAGTGCCAGGGACGAACACTGAAGCTTTCTTT. Translation: CASSLVPGTNTEAFF.